This T cell receptor beta chain stems from a study of beta chain features in type 1 diabetes. Study-level points and caveats: All four CD4+ subsets from Type 1 diabetes patients carried moderately but significantly shorter TCRB CDR3s.

A word on this clone: As yet, its antigen is unknown.

The authors reverse transcribed all of the isolated RNA, so sequencing captured expressed TCRB transcripts. The repertoire was sequenced with immunoSEQ multiplex PCR; TCRdb's copy has only in-frame clones and lacks some. Of some 290,000 clones in the sample, approximately 24% are singletons; the top ten hold 0.012%. This CDR3 region has 15 residues. The germline CDR1 and CDR2 sequences are LGHNA and YNFKEQ. V was clipped by 0 bases and J by 4 bases, with 9 bases between them. Donors contributed one heparinised blood draw apiece, averaging approximately 0.12 L. The V call is TRBV4-2, the J call TRBJ2-2; a possible D gene is TRBD2 (6 bases). The sequence was collected from a woman in her 30s with type 1 diabetes. Sample: naive CD4+ T cells from blood. As DNA, the CDR3 is TGTGCCAGCAGCCAAGAAGGCGGGACCACCGGGGAGCTGTTTTTT. It encodes CASSQEGGTTGELFF.